This T cell receptor (beta chain) was recorded in a study of blood T cell repertoires in COVID-19. In the study overall: Donors in the United States, Italy and Spain gave samples during acute or convalescent COVID-19. The analysed material was cDNA or gDNA that came from T cells, B-cell-depleted T cells, or PBMCs.

This clone was found once. Authors' analysis steps: Reference gene primer amplification yielded estimated nucleated cell counts. The method was immunoSEQ multiplex PCR; TCRdb's version includes in-frame clones alone and lacks a portion of them. From that table come the V and J calls and clone size; the DNA was used to work out D and trimming. This sample has around 100,000 clones, with 85% found just once. With V trimmed by 6 bases and J by 5 bases, 13 bases remained unmatched. This CDR3 has 15 amino acids. Germline values: CDR1 MNHEY, CDR2 SVGAGI. The receptor was isolated from a man in his fifties or sixties with active or convalescent COVID-19. The sample taken for sequencing was peripheral blood. V gene TRBV6-5 combines with J gene TRBJ2-7; 7 bases fit TRBD1. The CDR3 nucleotides are TGTGCCAGCAGCCCCTACTTGACAGGGAACAACGAGCAGTACTTC. This translates into CASSPYLTGNNEQYF.